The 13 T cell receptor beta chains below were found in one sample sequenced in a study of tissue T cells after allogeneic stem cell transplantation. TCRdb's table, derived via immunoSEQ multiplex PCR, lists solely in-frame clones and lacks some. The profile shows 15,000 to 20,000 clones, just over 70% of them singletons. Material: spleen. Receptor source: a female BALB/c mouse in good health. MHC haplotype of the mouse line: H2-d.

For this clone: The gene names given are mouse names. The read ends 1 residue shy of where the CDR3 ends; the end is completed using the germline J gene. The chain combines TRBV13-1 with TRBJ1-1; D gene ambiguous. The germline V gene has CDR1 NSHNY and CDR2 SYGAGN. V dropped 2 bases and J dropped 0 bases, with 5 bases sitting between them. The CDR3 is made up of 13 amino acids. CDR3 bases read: TGTGCCAGCAGTGAACCAGCAAACACAGAAGTCTTC. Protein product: CASSEPANTEVF. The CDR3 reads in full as CASSEPANTEVFF.

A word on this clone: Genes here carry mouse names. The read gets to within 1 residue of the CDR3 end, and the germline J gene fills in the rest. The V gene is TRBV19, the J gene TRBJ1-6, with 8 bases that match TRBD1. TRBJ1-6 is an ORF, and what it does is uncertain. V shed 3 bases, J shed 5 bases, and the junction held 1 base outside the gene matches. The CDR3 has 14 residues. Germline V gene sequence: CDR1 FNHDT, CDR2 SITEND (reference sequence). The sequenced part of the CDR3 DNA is TGTGCCAGCAGTACGGGACAGGATAATTCGCCCCTCTAC. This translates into CASSTGQDNSPLY. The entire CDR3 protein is CASSTGQDNSPLYF.

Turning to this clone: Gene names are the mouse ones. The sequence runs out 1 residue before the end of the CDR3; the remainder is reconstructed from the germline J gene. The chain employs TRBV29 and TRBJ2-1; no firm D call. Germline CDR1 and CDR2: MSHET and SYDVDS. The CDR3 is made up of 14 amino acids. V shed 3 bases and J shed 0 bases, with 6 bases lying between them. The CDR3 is CASSFEGNYAEQFF. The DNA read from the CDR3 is TGTGCTAGCAGTTTTGAGGGTAACTATGCTGAGCAGTTC.

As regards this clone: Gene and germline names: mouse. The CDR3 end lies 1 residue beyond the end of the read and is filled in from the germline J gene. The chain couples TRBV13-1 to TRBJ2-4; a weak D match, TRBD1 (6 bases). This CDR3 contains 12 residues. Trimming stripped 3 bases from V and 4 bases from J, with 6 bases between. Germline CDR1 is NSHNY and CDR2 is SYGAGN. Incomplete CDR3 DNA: TGTGCCAGCAGTGGGACAGAAAACACCTTGTAC. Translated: CASSGTENTLY. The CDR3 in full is CASSGTENTLYF.

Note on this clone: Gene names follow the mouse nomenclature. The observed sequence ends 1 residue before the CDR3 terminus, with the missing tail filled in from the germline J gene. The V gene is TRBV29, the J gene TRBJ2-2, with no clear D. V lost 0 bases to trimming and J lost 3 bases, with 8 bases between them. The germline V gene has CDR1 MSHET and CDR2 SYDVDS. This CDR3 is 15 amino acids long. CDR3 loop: CASSLSKGYTGQLYF. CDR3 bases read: TGTGCTAGCAGTTTATCGAAGGGTTACACCGGGCAGCTCTAC.

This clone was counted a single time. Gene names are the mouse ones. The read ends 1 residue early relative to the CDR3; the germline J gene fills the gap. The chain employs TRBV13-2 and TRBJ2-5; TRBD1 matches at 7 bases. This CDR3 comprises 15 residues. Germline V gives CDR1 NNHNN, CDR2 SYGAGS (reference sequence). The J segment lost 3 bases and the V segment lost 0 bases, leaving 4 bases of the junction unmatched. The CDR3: CASGDAARGQDTQYF. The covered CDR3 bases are TGTGCCAGCGGTGATGCCGCCAGGGGGCAAGACACCCAGTAC.

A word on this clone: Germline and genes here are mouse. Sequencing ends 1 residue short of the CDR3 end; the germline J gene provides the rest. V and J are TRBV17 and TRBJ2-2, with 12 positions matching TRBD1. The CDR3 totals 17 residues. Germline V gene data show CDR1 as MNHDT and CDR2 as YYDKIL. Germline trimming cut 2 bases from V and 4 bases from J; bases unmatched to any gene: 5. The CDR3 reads CASSRKGTGGVTGQLYF. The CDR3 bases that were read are TGTGCTAGCAGTAGAAAGGGGACAGGGGGCGTCACCGGGCAGCTCTAC. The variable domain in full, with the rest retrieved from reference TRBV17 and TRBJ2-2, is DTTVKQNPRYKLARVGKPVNLICSQTMNHDTMYWYQKKPNQAPKLLLFYYDKILNREADTFEKFQSSRPNNSFCSLYIGSAGLEYSAMYLCASSRKGTGGVTGQLYFGEGSKLTVL.

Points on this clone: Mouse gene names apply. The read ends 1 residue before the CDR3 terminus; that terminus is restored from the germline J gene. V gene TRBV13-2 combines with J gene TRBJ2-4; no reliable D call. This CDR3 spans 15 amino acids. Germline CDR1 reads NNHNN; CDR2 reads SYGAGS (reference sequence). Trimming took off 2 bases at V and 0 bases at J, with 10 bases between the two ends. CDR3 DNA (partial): TGTGCCAGCGGTGAAAGGGCAACTAGTCAAAACACCTTGTAC. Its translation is CASGERATSQNTLY. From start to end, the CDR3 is CASGERATSQNTLYF.

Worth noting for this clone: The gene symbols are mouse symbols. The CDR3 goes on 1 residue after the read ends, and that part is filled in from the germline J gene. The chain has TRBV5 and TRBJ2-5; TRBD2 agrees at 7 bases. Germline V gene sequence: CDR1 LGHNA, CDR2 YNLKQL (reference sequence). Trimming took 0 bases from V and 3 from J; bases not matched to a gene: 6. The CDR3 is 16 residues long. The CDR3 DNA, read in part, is TGTGCCAGCAGCCAAGATTTGGGGGGTCGGCAAGACACCCAGTAC. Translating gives CASSQDLGGRQDTQY. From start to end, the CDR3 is CASSQDLGGRQDTQYF.

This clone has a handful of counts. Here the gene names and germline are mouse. The CDR3 DNA, read in part, is TGTGCCAGCAGTGACCCTGACCAGGCTCCGCTT. As protein: CASSDPDQAPL. The CDR3 in full is CASSDPDQAPLF. The chain has TRBV13-3 and TRBJ1-5; no clear D gene. The DNA ends 1 residue before the CDR3 does, and the rest of the CDR3 is filled in from the germline J gene. V shed 2 bases and J shed 5 bases, with 5 bases lying between them. This CDR3 contains 12 residues. In germline, CDR1 is NNHDY, CDR2 SYVADS.

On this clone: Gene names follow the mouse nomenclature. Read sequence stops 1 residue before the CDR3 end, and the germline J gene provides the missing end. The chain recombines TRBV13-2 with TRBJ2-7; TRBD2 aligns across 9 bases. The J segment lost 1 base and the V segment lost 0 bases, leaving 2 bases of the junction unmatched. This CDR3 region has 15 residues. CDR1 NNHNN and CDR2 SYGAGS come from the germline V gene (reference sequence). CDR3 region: CASGDAWGGSYEQYF. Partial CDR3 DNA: TGTGCCAGCGGTGATGCCTGGGGGGGTTCCTATGAACAGTAC.

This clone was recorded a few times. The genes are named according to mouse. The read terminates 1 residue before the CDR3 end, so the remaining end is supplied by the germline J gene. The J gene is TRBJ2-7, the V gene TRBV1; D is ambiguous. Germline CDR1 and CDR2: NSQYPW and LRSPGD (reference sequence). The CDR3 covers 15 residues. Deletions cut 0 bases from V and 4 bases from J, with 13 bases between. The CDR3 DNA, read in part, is TGCACCTGCAGTGCAGATCGGGTGAGATCATATGAACAGTAC. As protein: CTCSADRVRSYEQY. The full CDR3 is CTCSADRVRSYEQYF.

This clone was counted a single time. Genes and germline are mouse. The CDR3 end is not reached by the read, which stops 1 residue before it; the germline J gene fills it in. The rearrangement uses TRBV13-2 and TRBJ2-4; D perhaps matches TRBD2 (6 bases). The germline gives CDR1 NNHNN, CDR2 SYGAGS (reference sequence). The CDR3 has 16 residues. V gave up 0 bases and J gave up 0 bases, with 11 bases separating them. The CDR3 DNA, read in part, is TGTGCCAGCGGTGATGCTCTGGGGTCTAGTCAAAACACCTTGTAC. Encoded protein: CASGDALGSSQNTLY. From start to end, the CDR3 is CASGDALGSSQNTLYF.